This T cell receptor (beta chain) was profiled in a study of cytomegalovirus exposure and HLA in healthy donors. Overall study: The same platform used for the 650 to 700 first-cohort repertoires was also used for the roughly 130 validation repertoires, as a later analysis reported. Study-wide results and caveats: Among TCR beta chains, those listed as cytomegalovirus-associated numbered fewer than 200.

The V gene's germline CDR1 is MNHNS and CDR2 SASEGT. This CDR3 has 13 residues. V was clipped by 3 bases and J by 4 bases, with 7 bases between them. Concerning this clone itself: Its antigen is not identified.

Repertoires were generated with immunoSEQ multiplex PCR, while TCRdb's copy carries only in-frame clones and drops some. There are some 250,000 clones in the sample; around 87% occur only once, and roughly 1.2% lies in the top ten. This chain uses TRBV6-1 with TRBJ1-5; D uncertain. What was sequenced was PBMCs. This clonotype was obtained from a woman aged 30 to 39 in good health and CMV-seropositive. The DNA for the CDR3 is TGTGCCAGCAGTGATAGCCCAAATCAGCCCCAGCATTTT. Translation gives CASSDSPNQPQHF.